This T cell receptor beta chain was sequenced for a study of blood T cell repertoires in COVID-19. In the study overall: There were acute and convalescent COVID-19 samples, and they came from the United States, Italy and Spain. From T cells, B-cell-depleted T cells, or PBMCs came the material, which was cDNA or gDNA.

The CDR3 runs to 20 residues. Between the trimmed V and J ends, which lost 0 bases and 1 base, there was a span of 20 bases. CDR1 is SGDLS, CDR2 YYNGEE, per germline. Original data processing: Researchers report that nucleated cell counts were estimated from reference gene primer amplification. Sequencing used immunoSEQ multiplex PCR; TCRdb keeps in-frame clones, though not all of them. For V, J and clone size, that table is used; D and trimming come from the DNA. The sample comprises hundreds of thousands of clones, around nine tenths of which are singletons, and approximately 14% rests with the top ten.

This sequence was found in a woman aged 65 to 85 with COVID-19, enrolled during active disease. Sequencing was performed on peripheral blood. This chain links TRBV9 with TRBJ2-6; maybe TRBD1 (5 bases). CDR3 protein: CASSVGPIQVGSSGANVLTF. In nucleotides, the CDR3 is TGTGCCAGCAGCGTAGGGCCTATACAGGTGGGTTCGTCTGGGGCCAACGTCCTGACTTTC.